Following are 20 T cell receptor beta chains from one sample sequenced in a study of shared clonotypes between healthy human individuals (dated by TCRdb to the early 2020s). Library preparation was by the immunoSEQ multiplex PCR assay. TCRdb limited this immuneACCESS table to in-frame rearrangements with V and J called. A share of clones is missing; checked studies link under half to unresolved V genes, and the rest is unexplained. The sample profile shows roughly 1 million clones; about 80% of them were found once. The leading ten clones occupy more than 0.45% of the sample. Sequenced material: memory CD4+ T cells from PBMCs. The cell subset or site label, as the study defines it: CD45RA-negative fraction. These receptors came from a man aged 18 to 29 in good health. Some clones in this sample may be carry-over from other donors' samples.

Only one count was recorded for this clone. Here the CDR3 DNA reads TGTGCCAGCAGTTACTTGGGCAGTAGATACCAAGAGACCCAGTACTTC. Its translation: CASSYLGSRYQETQYF. The chain uses TRBV6-6 and TRBJ2-5; the D is unclear. Germline V gives CDR1 MNHNY, CDR2 SVGAGI (reference sequence). V shed 1 base and J shed 0 bases, with 12 bases lying between them. The CDR3 consists of 16 residues.

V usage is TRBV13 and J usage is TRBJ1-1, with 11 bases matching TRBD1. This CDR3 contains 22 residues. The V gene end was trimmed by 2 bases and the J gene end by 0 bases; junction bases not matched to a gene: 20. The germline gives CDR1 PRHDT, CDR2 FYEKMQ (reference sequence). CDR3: CASSLRRLGQGALSFMNTEAFF. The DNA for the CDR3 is TGTGCCAGCAGCTTAAGAAGGCTCGGACAGGGGGCCTTGTCGTTTATGAACACTGAAGCTTTCTTT.

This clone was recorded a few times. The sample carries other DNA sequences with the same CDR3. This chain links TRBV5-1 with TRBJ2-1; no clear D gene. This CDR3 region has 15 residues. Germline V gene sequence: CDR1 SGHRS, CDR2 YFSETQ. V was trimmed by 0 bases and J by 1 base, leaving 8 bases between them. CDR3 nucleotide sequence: TGCGCCAGCAGCTTGGACTCGGGTTCCTACAATGAGCAGTTCTTC. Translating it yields CASSLDSGSYNEQFF. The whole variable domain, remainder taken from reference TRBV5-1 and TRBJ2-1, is KAGVTQTPRYLIKTRGQQVTLSCSPISGHRSVSWYQQTPGQGLQFLFEYFSETQRNKGNFPGRFSGRQFSNSRSEMNVSTLELGDSALYLCASSLDSGSYNEQFFGPGTRLTVL.

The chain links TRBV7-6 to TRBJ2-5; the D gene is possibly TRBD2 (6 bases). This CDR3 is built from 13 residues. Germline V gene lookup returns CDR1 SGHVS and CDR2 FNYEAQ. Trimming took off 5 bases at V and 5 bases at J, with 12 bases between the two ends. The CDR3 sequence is CASSPAGGETQYF. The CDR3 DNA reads TGTGCCAGCAGCCCAGCGGGTGGGGAGACCCAGTACTTC.

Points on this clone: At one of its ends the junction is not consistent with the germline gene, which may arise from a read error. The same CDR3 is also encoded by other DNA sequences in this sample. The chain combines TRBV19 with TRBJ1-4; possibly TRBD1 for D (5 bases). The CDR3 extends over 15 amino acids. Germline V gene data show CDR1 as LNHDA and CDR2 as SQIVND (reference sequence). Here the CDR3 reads CASSSFPGDNEKLFF. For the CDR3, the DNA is TGTGCCAGTAGTTCATTCCCGGGGGATAATGAAAAGCTGTTTTTT.

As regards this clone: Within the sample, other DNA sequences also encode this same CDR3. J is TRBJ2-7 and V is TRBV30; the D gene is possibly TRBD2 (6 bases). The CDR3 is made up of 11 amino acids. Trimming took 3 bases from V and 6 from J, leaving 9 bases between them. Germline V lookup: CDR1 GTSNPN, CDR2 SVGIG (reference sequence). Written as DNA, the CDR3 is TGTGCCTGGAGCCGGCGGGGCGAGCAGTACTTC. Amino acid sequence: CAWSRRGEQYF.

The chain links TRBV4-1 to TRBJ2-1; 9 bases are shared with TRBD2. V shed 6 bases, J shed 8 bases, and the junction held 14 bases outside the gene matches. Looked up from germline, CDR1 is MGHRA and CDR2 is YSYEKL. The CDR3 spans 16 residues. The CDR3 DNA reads TGCGCCAGCAGGTTTGAGGCGGGAGGGTTCGTCTATGAGCAGTTCTTC. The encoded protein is CASRFEAGGFVYEQFF.

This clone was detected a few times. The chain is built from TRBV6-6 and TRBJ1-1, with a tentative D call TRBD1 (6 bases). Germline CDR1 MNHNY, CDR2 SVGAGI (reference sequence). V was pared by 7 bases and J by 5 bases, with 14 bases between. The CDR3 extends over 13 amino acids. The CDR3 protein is CASTDNRVTEAFF. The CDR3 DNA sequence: TGTGCCAGCACCGACAACAGGGTAACTGAAGCTTTCTTT.

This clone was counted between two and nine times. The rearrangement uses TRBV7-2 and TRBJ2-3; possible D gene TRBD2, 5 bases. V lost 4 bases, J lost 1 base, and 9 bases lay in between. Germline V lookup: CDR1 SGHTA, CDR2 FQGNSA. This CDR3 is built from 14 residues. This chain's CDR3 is CASSSRERTDTQYF. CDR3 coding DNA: TGTGCCAGCAGCTCGAGGGAACGCACAGATACGCAGTATTTT. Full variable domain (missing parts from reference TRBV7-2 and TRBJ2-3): GAGVSQSPSNKVTEKGKDVELRCDPISGHTALYWYRQSLGQGLEFLIYFQGNSAPDKSGLPSDRFSAERTGGSVSTLTIQRTQQEDSAVYLCASSSRERTDTQYFGPGTRLTVL.

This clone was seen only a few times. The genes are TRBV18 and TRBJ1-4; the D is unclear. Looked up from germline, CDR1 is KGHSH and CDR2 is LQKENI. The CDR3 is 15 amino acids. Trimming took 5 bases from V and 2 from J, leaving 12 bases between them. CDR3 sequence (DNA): TGTGCCAGCTCAGACGGACTCGGGACTAATGAAAAACTGTTTTTT. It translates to CASSDGLGTNEKLFF.

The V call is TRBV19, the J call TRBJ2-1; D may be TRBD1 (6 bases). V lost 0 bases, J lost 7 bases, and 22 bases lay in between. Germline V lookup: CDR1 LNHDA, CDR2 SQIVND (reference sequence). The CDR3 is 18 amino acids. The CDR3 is CASSIEPTGLSLGNEQFF. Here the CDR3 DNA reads TGTGCCAGTAGTATAGAACCTACAGGGCTTTCTCTAGGGAATGAGCAGTTCTTC.

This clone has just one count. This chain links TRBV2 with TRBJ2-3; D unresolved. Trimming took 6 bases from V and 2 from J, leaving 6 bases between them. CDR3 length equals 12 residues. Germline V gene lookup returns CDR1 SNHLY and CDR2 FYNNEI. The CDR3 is CASSTNTDTQYF. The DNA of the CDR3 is TGTGCCAGCAGCACCAACACAGATACGCAGTATTTT.

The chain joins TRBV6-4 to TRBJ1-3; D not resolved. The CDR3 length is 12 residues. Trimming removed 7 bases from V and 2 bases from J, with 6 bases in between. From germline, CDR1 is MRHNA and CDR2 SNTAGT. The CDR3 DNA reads TGTGCCAGCACCCCCGCTGGAAACACCATATATTTT. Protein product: CASTPAGNTIYF.

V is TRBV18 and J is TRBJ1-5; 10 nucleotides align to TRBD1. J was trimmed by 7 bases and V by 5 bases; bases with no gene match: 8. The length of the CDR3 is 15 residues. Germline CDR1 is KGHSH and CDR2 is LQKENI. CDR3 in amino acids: CASSATGTGVQPQHF. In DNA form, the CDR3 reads TGTGCCAGCTCAGCGACCGGGACAGGGGTCCAGCCCCAGCATTTT.

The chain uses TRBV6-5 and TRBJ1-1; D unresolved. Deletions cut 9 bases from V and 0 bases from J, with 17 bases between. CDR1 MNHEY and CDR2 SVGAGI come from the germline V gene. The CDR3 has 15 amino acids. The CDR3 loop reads CASKGWGEMNTEAFF. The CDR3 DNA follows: TGTGCCAGTAAAGGCTGGGGAGAGATGAACACTGAAGCTTTCTTT.

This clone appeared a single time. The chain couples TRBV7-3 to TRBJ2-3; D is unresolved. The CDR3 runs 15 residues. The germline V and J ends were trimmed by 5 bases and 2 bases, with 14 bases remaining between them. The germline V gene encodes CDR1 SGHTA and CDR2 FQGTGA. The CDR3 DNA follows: TGTGCCAGCAGCCAGGCGAGTAGCACCACAGATACGCAGTATTTT. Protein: CASSQASSTTDTQYF.

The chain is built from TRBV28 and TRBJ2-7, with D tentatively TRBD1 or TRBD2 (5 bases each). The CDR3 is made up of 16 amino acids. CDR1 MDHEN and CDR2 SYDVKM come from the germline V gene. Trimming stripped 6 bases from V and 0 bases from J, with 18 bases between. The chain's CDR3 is CASRGDRLNFSYEQYF. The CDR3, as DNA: TGTGCCAGCAGGGGGGACCGACTAAACTTCTCCTACGAGCAGTACTTC.

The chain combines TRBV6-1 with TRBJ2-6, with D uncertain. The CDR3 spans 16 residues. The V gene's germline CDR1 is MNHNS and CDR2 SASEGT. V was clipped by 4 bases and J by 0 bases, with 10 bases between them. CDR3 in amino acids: CASSGNLRSGANVLTF. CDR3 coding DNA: TGTGCCAGCAGTGGAAACCTCCGCTCTGGGGCCAACGTCCTGACTTTC.

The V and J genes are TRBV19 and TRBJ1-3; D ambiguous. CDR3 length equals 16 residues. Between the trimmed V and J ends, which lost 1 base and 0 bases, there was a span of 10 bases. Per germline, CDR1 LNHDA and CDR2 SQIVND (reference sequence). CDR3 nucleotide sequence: TGTGCCAGTAGTATAGTACCGGCCAGCTCTGGAAACACCATATATTTT. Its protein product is CASSIVPASSGNTIYF. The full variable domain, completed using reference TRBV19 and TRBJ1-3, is DGGITQSPKYLFRKEGQNVTLSCEQNLNHDAMYWYRQDPGQGLRLIYYSQIVNDFQKGDIAEGYSVSREKKESFPLTVTSAQKNPTAFYLCASSIVPASSGNTIYFGEGSWLTVV.

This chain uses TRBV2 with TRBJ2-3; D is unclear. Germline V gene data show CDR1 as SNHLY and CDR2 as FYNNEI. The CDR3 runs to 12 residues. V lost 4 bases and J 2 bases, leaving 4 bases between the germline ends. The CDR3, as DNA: TGTGCCAGCAGTGCCTTCACAGATACGCAGTATTTT. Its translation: CASSAFTDTQYF.